A single sample gave rise to the 15 T cell receptor beta chains below, sequenced in a study of blood T cell repertoires in COVID-19. TCRdb's copy holds only in-frame clones and misses some; the assay was immunoSEQ multiplex PCR. The profile shows 200,000 to 300,000 clones, around 90% of them singletons. The specimen sequenced was peripheral blood. The receptors originated from a woman aged 55 to 70 with COVID-19, enrolled during active disease.

This clone was recorded only once. This chain links TRBV7-9 with TRBJ2-2; 9 bases match TRBD1. The CDR3 length is 15 residues. CDR1 SEHNR and CDR2 FQNEAQ come from the germline V gene (reference sequence). J lost 3 bases, V lost 1 base, and 0 bases had no gene match. CDR3 bases: TGTGCCAGCAGCTTAGGGACAGGGGACACCGGGGAGCTGTTTTTT. Its protein is CASSLGTGDTGELFF.

The V call is TRBV5-6, the J call TRBJ2-5; 11 bases fit TRBD1. The CDR3 has 15 amino acids. Germline V gives CDR1 SGHDT, CDR2 YYEEEE. V was clipped by 4 bases and J by 5 bases; unmatched bases: 7. CDR3 DNA sequence: TGTGCCAGCAGCGACACGGGACAGGGGGGGGAGACCCAGTACTTC. This gives the protein CASSDTGQGGETQYF.

The rearrangement links TRBV2 to TRBJ2-1, with D maybe TRBD2 (7 bases). This CDR3 comprises 10 residues. The germline gives CDR1 SNHLY, CDR2 FYNNEI. The CDR3 DNA follows: TGTGCACGGGGGGCGAATGAGCAGTTCTTC. This translates into CARGANEQFF.

The V call is TRBV19, the J call TRBJ1-5; TRBD1 aligns across 7 bases. The CDR3 contains 14 residues. J was trimmed by 3 bases and V by 7 bases; bases with no gene match: 6. CDR1 is LNHDA and CDR2 is SQIVND in the germline V gene (reference sequence). The CDR3 nucleotides read TGTGCCAGTATTGGGACAGAGATCAATCAGCCCCAGCATTTT. Its protein product is CASIGTEINQPQHF.

The gene calls are TRBV7-9 and TRBJ2-5; 14 nucleotides align to TRBD2. This CDR3 is built from 17 residues. Losses at the gene ends were 1 base for V and 5 bases for J; bases not matched to a gene: 6. The V gene's germline CDR1 is SEHNR and CDR2 FQNEAQ (reference sequence). The chain's CDR3 is CASSLGLAGGPWETQYF. The CDR3, as DNA: TGTGCCAGCAGCTTAGGACTAGCGGGAGGGCCTTGGGAGACCCAGTACTTC.

The V gene is TRBV12-5, the J gene TRBJ2-2; D unclear. Trimming stripped 1 base from V and 4 bases from J, with 7 bases between. Germline loops: CDR1 LGHNT, CDR2 FRNRAP. The CDR3 is 14 amino acids. The CDR3 DNA reads TGTGCTAGTGGTTTGGGAGGAGCCACCGGGGAGCTGTTTTTT. Translated, it gives CASGLGGATGELFF.

This chain joins TRBV28 and TRBJ1-3; 7 positions agree with TRBD1. The trim removed 5 bases at V and 2 bases at J, leaving 12 bases unmatched. The germline V gene encodes CDR1 MDHEN and CDR2 SYDVKM. The CDR3 spans 17 residues. The CDR3 reads CASSTRSGQITGNTIYF. The DNA of the CDR3 is TGTGCCAGCAGTACAAGATCGGGACAGATAACTGGAAACACCATATATTTT. Filled out from reference TRBV28 and TRBJ1-3, the complete variable domain reads DVKVTQSSRYLVKRTGEKVFLECVQDMDHENMFWYRQDPGLGLRLIYFSYDVKMKEKGDIPEGYSVSREKKERFSLILESASTNQTSMYLCASSTRSGQITGNTIYFGEGSWLTVV.

The CDR3 coding sequence is TGTGCCAGCAGCGTAGAGGAGTTGGGCGGGAGGGGAAATGAGCAGTTCTTC. As protein: CASSVEELGGRGNEQFF. V and J are TRBV9 and TRBJ2-1; TRBD2 matches at 9 bases. Germline lookup yields CDR1 SGDLS and CDR2 YYNGEE. This CDR3 is 17 amino acids long. V was clipped by 0 bases and J by 7 bases; unmatched bases: 11.

V and J are TRBV15 and TRBJ2-5; the D is unclear. V was trimmed by 5 bases and J by 1 base, leaving 8 bases between them. The length of the CDR3 is 13 residues. Germline lookup yields CDR1 LNHNV and CDR2 YYDKDF (reference sequence). CDR3 sequence: CATSVRSQETQYF. CDR3 bases: TGTGCCACCAGCGTCAGATCCCAAGAGACCCAGTACTTC.

This chain links TRBV3-1 (or the pseudogene TRBV3-2) with TRBJ1-3; possibly TRBD1 for D (5 bases). Germline CDR1 reads LGHDT; CDR2 reads YNNKEL (reference sequence). This CDR3 comprises 14 residues. Trimming shortened V by 5 bases and J by 1 base, and 9 bases separated the two germline ends. Here the CDR3 DNA reads TGTGCCAGCAGCGCCTCAGGGTCTGGAAACACCATATATTTT. Residues: CASSASGSGNTIYF.

The rearrangement joins TRBV27 to TRBJ1-6, with 10 bases lining up with TRBD1. CDR1 and CDR2 from the germline V gene are MNHEY and SMNVEV (reference sequence). The CDR3 runs to 15 residues. V shed 5 bases, J shed 6 bases, and the junction held 4 bases outside the gene matches. CDR3 sequence: CASSPRTGGNSPLHF. CDR3 bases: TGTGCCAGCAGTCCACGGACAGGGGGTAATTCACCCCTCCACTTT.

The chain recombines TRBV5-1 with TRBJ1-4; 7 nucleotides agree with TRBD1. The ends lost 4 bases at V and 10 bases at J; junction bases unmatched: 10. The germline gives CDR1 SGHRS, CDR2 YFSETQ. This CDR3 spans 14 amino acids. Here the CDR3 DNA reads TGCGCCAGCAGCCCGGAGGGGGCGCGAGGAAAACTGTTTTTT. Translating it yields CASSPEGARGKLFF.

The chain recombines TRBV3-1 (or the pseudogene TRBV3-2) with TRBJ2-1, with a possible D match to TRBD2 (6 bases). The V end was cut by 2 bases, the J end by 5 bases, with 13 bases between. The V gene's germline CDR1 is LGHDT and CDR2 YNNKEL (reference sequence). CDR3 length: 15 residues. In DNA, the CDR3 is TGTGCCAGCAGCCAAAGGTTAGCGGTTAACAATGAGCAGTTCTTC. Its translation is CASSQRLAVNNEQFF.

This clone was counted a few times. CDR3 sequence reads: CATSRVAAYNSPLHF. CDR3 bases: TGTGCCACCAGCAGAGTGGCGGCATATAATTCACCCCTCCACTTT. The rearrangement joins TRBV15 to TRBJ1-6; D is undetermined. The ends were cut back, 1 base at V and 4 bases at J, with 8 bases in the middle. This CDR3 region has 15 residues. Germline V gene sequence: CDR1 LNHNV, CDR2 YYDKDF (reference sequence).

The chain is built from TRBV6-1 and TRBJ1-1, with 7 bases fitting TRBD1. The V gene end was trimmed by 2 bases and the J gene end by 2 bases; junction bases not matched to a gene: 5. CDR1 and CDR2 from the germline V gene are MNHNS and SASEGT. CDR3 length equals 15 residues. The CDR3 region is CASSESWDRNTEAFF. In DNA, the CDR3 is TGTGCCAGCAGTGAATCCTGGGACAGAAACACTGAAGCTTTCTTT.